This is a list of T cell receptor beta chains from one sample in a study of blood T cell repertoires in COVID-19. Assay: immunoSEQ multiplex PCR; the TCRdb copy retains only in-frame clones and omits some. The sample records nearly 350,000 clones, about 90% being singletons. Specimen: peripheral blood. Receptor source: a woman under 30 who had recovered from COVID-19. Each CDR3 is given with its conserved first and last residue. D genes are given only for firm matches. A clone size is listed for some rows: how often the clone was seen (once, few, many), or a class if it is expanded.

size: .; V: TRBV6-5; D: .; J: TRBJ1-3; CDR3: CASSRGGVSGNTIYF; DNA: TGTGCCAGCAGCCGGGGGGGGGTATCTGGAAACACCATATATTTT
size: .; V: TRBV19; D: TRBD1; J: TRBJ1-4; CDR3: CASSLPGQGETNEKLFF; DNA: TGTGCCAGTAGCTTACCGGGACAGGGTGAGACTAATGAAAAACTGTTTTTT
size: .; V: TRBV11-2; D: .; J: TRBJ2-2; CDR3: CASSLGVIRFPPNTGELFF; DNA: TGTGCCAGCAGCTTAGGGGTAATCAGGTTCCCACCGAACACCGGGGAGCTGTTTTTT
size: once; V: TRBV5-1; D: .; J: TRBJ1-3; CDR3: CASSRESSGNTIYF; DNA: TGCGCCAGCAGCCGGGAGTCTTCTGGAAACACCATATATTTT
size: .; V: TRBV11-3; D: .; J: TRBJ2-1; CDR3: CASSLDFGIPTNEQFF; DNA: TGTGCCAGCAGCTTAGATTTCGGGATTCCTACAAATGAGCAGTTCTTC
size: .; V: TRBV13; D: TRBD1; J: TRBJ1-5; CDR3: CASSSSRQGRGQPQHF; DNA: TGTGCCAGCAGCTCGTCCCGACAGGGTCGGGGTCAGCCCCAGCATTTT
size: .; V: TRBV5-1; D: TRBD1; J: TRBJ1-3; CDR3: CASSFTGGPNSGNTIYF; DNA: TGCGCCAGCAGCTTTACAGGGGGACCGAACTCTGGAAACACCATATATTTT
size: .; V: TRBV11-3; D: .; J: TRBJ1-1; CDR3: CASSLERDTEAFF; DNA: TGTGCCAGCAGCTTAGAGAGAGACACTGAAGCTTTCTTT
size: .; V: TRBV30; D: .; J: TRBJ1-3; CDR3: CAWGHSSGNTIYF; DNA: TGTGCCTGGGGACACAGCTCTGGAAACACCATATATTTT
size: .; V: TRBV27; D: TRBD1; J: TRBJ2-5; CDR3: CASSPYPHRTGGEETQYF; DNA: TGTGCCAGCAGTCCCTACCCCCATCGGACAGGGGGAGAGGAGACCCAGTACTTC
size: .; V: TRBV5-1; D: TRBD2; J: TRBJ2-3; CDR3: CASSQTLISGTYKRHNTDTQYF; DNA: TGCGCCAGCAGCCAAACTCTAATAAGCGGGACCTATAAGAGGCATAACACAGATACGCAGTATTTT
size: .; V: TRBV5-6; D: TRBD2; J: TRBJ2-1; CDR3: CASRLAGGLENEQFF; DNA: TGTGCCAGCAGGTTAGCGGGAGGGCTGGAGAATGAGCAGTTCTTC
size: .; V: TRBV4-3; D: TRBD2; J: TRBJ2-3; CDR3: CASSLLAGGPDTQYF; DNA: TGCGCCAGCAGCCTATTAGCGGGAGGGCCAGATACGCAGTATTTT
size: .; V: TRBV29-1; D: .; J: TRBJ2-2; CDR3: CSVSRLDQDTGELFF; DNA: TGCAGCGTTTCTCGGCTTGATCAGGACACCGGGGAGCTGTTTTTT
size: .; V: TRBV6-5; D: .; J: TRBJ2-5; CDR3: CASSPGLTLGETQYF; DNA: TGTGCCAGCAGCCCCGGGTTAACTTTGGGAGAGACCCAGTACTTC
size: .; V: TRBV11-3; D: .; J: TRBJ1-1; CDR3: CASSLGRDLSAFF; DNA: TGTGCCAGCAGCTTAGGCAGGGACTTGTCAGCTTTCTTT
size: .; V: TRBV7-2; D: .; J: TRBJ2-1; CDR3: CASSTRARYEQFF; DNA: TGTGCCAGCAGCACCCGCGCCCGGTATGAGCAGTTCTTC
size: .; V: TRBV19; D: .; J: TRBJ1-5; CDR3: CASSLHRVNSNQPQHF; DNA: TGTGCCAGTAGTCTCCACAGGGTCAATAGCAATCAGCCCCAGCATTTT
size: once; V: TRBV19; D: .; J: TRBJ1-1; CDR3: CASSTRTRTRGTEAFF; DNA: TGTGCCAGTAGTACTAGAACAAGGACTCGGGGCACTGAAGCTTTCTTT
size: .; V: TRBV30; D: .; J: TRBJ1-1; CDR3: CAWRARGGITEAFF; DNA: TGTGCCTGGAGAGCCCGGGGGGGGATCACTGAAGCTTTCTTT
size: .; V: TRBV7-7; D: .; J: TRBJ2-6; CDR3: CASSPQSSGANVLTF; DNA: TGTGCCAGCAGCCCACAGAGCTCTGGGGCCAACGTCCTGACTTTC
size: .; V: TRBV28; D: TRBD1; J: TRBJ1-2; CDR3: CASSLTGDYYGYTF; DNA: TGTGCCAGCAGCCTGACAGGGGATTACTATGGCTACACCTTC